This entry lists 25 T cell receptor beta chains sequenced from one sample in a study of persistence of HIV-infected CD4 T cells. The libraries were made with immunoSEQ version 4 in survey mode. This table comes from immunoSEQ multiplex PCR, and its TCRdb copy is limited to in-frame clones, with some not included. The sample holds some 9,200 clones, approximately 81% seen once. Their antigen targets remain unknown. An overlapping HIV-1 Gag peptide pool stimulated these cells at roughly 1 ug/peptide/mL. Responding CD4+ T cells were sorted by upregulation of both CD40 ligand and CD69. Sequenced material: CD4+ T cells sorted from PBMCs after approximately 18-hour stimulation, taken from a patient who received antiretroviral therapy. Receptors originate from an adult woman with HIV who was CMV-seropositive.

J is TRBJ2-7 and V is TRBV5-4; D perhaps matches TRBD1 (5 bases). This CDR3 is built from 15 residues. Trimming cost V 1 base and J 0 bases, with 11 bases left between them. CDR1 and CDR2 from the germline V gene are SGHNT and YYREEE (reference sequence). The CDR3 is CASSLTGRSSYEQYF. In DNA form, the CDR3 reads TGTGCCAGCAGCTTGACAGGACGGAGCTCCTACGAGCAGTACTTC.

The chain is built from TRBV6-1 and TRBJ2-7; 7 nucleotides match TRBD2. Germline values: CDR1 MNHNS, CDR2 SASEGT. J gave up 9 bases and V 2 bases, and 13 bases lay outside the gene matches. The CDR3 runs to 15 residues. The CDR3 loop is CASSERASGSGWQYF. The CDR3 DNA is TGTGCCAGCAGTGAAAGGGCTAGCGGTTCGGGTTGGCAGTACTTC.

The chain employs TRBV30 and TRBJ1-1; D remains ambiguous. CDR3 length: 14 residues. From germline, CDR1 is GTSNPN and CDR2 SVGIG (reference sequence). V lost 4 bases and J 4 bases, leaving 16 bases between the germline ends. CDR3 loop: CAWKRLEVSTEAFF. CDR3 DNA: TGTGCCTGGAAGAGGCTGGAGGTAAGCACTGAAGCTTTCTTT.

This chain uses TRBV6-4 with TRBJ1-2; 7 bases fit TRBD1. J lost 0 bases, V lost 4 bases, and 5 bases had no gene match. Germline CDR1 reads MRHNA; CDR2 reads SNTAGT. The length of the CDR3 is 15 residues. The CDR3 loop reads CASSVTGESNYGYTF. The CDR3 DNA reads TGTGCCAGCAGTGTTACAGGGGAATCTAACTATGGCTACACCTTC.

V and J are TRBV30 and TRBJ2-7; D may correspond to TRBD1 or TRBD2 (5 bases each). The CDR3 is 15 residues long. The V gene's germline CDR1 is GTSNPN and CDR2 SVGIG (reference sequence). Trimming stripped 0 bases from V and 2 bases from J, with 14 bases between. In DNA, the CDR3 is TGTGCCTGGAGTGTACGAGGGGTGGCCGCCTACGAGCAGTACTTC. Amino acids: CAWSVRGVAAYEQYF.

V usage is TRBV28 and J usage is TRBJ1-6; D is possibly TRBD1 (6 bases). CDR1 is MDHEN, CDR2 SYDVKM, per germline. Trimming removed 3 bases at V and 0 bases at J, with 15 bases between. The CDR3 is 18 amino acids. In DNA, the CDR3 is TGTGCCAGCAGTTTCTATGGACAGACTAGCTCCTATAATTCACCCCTCCACTTT. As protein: CASSFYGQTSSYNSPLHF.

This CDR3 reads CASSSPGQGYEQYF. CDR3 nucleotide sequence: TGTGCCAGCAGTTCCCCGGGACAGGGTTACGAGCAGTACTTC. The V and J genes are TRBV6-2 or TRBV6-3 and TRBJ2-7, with 9 bases identical to TRBD1. Germline V gene sequence: CDR1 MNHEY, CDR2 SVGEGT. The CDR3 runs 14 residues. The trim removed 4 bases at V and 4 bases at J, leaving 5 bases unmatched.

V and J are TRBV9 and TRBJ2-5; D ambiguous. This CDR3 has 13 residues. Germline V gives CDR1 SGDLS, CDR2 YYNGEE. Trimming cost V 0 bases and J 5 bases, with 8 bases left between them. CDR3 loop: CASSVEVRETQYF. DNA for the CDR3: TGTGCCAGCAGCGTAGAGGTGCGGGAGACCCAGTACTTC.

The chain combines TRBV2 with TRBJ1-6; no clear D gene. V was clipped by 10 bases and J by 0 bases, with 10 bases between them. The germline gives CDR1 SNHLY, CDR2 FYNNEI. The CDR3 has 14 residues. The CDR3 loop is CATQKSSYNSPLHF. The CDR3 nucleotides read TGTGCCACTCAGAAGAGCTCCTATAATTCACCCCTCCACTTT.

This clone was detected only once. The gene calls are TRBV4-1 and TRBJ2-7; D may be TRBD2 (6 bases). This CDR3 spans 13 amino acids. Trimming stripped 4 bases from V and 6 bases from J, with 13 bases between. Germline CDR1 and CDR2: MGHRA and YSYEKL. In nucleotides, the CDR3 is TGCGCCAGCAGCCGAATCGGGGGATTCGAGCAGTACTTC. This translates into CASSRIGGFEQYF.

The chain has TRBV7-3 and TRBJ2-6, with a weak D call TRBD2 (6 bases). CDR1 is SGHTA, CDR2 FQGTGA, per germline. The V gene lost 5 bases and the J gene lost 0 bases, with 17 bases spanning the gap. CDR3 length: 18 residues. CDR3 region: CASSVGGTAYSGANVLTF. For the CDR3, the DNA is TGTGCCAGCAGCGTCGGCGGGACTGCTTACTCTGGGGCCAACGTCCTGACTTTC.

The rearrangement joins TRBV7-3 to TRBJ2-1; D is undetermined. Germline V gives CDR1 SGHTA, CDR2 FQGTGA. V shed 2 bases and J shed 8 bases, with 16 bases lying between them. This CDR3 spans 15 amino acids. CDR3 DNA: TGTGCCAGCAGCTTATCTCACGGTCAGGCCCATGAGCAGTTCTTC. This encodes CASSLSHGQAHEQFF.

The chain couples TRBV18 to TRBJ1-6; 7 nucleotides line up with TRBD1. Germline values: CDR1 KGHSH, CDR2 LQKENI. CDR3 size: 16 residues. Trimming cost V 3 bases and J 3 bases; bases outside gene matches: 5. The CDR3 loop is CASSPGQLVYNSPLHF. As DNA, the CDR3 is TGTGCCAGCTCACCGGGACAGCTCGTCTATAATTCACCCCTCCACTTT.

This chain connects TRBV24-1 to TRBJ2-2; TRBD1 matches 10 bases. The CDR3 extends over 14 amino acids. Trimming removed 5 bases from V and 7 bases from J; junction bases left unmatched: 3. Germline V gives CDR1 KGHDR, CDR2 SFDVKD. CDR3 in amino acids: CATSGQGASGELFF. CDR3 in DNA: TGTGCCACCAGTGGACAGGGGGCCAGCGGGGAGCTGTTTTTT.

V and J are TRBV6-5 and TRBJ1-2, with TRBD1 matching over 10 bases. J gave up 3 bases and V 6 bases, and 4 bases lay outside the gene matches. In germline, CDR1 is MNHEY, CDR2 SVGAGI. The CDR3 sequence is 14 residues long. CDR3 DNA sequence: TGTGCCAGCAGGGGACAGGGGAATGACTATGGCTACACCTTC. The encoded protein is CASRGQGNDYGYTF.

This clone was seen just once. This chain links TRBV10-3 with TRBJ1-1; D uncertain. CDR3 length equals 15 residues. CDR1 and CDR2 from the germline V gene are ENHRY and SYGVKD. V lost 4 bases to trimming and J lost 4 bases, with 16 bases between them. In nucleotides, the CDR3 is TGTGCCATCAGTGCTGGACTTCCCCTGACCACTGAAGCTTTCTTT. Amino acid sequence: CAISAGLPLTTEAFF.

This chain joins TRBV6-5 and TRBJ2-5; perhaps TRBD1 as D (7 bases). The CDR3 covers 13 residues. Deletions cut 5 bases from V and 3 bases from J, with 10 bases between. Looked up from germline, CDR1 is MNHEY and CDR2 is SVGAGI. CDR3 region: CASSPGGKETQYF. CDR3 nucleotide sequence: TGTGCCAGCAGTCCAGGGGGGAAAGAGACCCAGTACTTC.

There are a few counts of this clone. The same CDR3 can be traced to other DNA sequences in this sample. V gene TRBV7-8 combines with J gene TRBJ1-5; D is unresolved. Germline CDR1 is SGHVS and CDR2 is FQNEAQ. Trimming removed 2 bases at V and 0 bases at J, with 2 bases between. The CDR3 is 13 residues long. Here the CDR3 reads CASSLNSNQPQHF. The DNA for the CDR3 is TGTGCCAGCAGCTTAAATAGCAATCAGCCCCAGCATTTT.

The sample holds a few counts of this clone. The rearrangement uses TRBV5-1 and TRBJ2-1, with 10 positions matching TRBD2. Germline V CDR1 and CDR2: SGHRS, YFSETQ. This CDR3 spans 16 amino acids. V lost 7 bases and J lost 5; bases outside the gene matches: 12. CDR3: CASGTEAGGLDNEQFF. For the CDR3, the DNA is TGCGCCAGCGGCACCGAAGCGGGAGGGCTTGACAATGAGCAGTTCTTC.

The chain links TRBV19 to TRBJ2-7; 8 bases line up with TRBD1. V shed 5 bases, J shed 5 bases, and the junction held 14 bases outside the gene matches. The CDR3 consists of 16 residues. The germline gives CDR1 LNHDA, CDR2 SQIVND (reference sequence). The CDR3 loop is CASSQKGAGGINEQYF. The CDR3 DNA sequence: TGTGCCAGTAGTCAAAAAGGGGCAGGGGGCATCAACGAGCAGTACTTC.

The CDR3 loop reads CASSKNREVWSGANVLTF. The CDR3 nucleotides are TGTGCCAGCAGCAAAAACAGGGAGGTTTGGTCTGGGGCCAACGTCCTGACTTTC. The chain joins TRBV7-9 to TRBJ2-6; either TRBD1 or TRBD2 may supply D (6 bases each). Germline-derived CDR1 and CDR2 are SEHNR and FQNEAQ (reference sequence). The CDR3 has 18 amino acids. The germline V and J ends were trimmed by 5 bases and 1 base, with 18 bases remaining between them.

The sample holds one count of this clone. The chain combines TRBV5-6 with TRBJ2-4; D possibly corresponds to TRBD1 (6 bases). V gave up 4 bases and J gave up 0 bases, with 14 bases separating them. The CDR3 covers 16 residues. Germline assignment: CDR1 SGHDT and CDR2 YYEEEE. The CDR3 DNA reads TGTGCCAGCAGCCCCGGGACAACCGTAGCCAAAAACATTCAGTACTTC. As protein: CASSPGTTVAKNIQYF.

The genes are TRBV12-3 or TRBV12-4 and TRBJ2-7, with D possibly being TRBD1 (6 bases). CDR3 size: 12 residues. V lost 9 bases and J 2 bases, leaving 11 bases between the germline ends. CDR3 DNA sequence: TGTGCCAGTCGACAGGAAACCTACGAGCAGTACTTC. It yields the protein CASRQETYEQYF.

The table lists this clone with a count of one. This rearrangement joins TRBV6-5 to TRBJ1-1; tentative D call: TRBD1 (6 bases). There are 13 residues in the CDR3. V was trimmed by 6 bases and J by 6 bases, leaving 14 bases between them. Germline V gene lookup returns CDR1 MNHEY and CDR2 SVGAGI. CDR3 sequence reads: CASSLIQGSEAFF. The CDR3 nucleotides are TGTGCCAGCAGCCTCATACAGGGATCTGAAGCTTTCTTT.

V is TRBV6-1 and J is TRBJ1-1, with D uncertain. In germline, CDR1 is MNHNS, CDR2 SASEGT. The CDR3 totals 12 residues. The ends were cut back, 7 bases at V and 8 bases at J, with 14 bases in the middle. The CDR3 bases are TGTGCCAGCAATGAGTGGGGAGTCGAAGCTTTCTTT. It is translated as CASNEWGVEAFF.